This entry lists 23 T cell receptor beta chains sequenced from one sample in a study of tumor and adjacent non-tumor tissue in lung cancer. Three rounds of nested PCR, following a modified ARM-PCR protocol, produced the TCRbeta library. TCRdb ran MiXCR on the multiplex PCR reads and lists one entry per CDR3 protein. The profile covers approximately 90,000 distinct CDR3 sequences, with around three fifths appearing a single time and roughly 15% taken by the ten largest. No cell sorting was done before RNA was extracted from the tissue. Sequenced: lung tumor tissue. These receptors were taken from a man aged 70 or older with non-small cell lung cancer.

V and J are TRBV29-1 and TRBJ2-7, with 7 positions matching TRBD1. The CDR3 is 13 amino acids. V lost 4 bases to trimming and J lost 6 bases; unmatched junction nucleotides: 9. CDR1 SQVTM and CDR2 ANQGSEA come from the germline V gene. In DNA form, the CDR3 reads TGCAGCGTTGCAGGGACAGTGACCTCCGAGCAGTACTTC. Amino acids: CSVAGTVTSEQYF.

The rearrangement uses TRBV11-2 and TRBJ2-3, with D possibly matching TRBD2 (6 bases). Germline-derived CDR1 and CDR2 are SGHAT and FQNNGV. This CDR3 region has 18 residues. CDR3 DNA sequence: TGTGCGAGCGGCCTGGCCCCTCCCGGGACTTTCTCCGCAGATACGCAGTATTTT. It is translated as CASGLAPPGTFSADTQYF.

This clonotype was seen ten or more times. The rearrangement uses TRBV29-1 and TRBJ2-5; TRBD1 matches 8 bases. CDR3 length: 15 residues. Trimming took 2 bases from V and 5 from J; bases not matched to a gene: 10. Germline CDR1 and CDR2: SQVTM and ANQGSEA. In DNA form, the CDR3 reads TGCAGCGTTGAATGGGCAGGGGGCACCTTGGAGACCCAGTACTTC. It translates to CSVEWAGGTLETQYF.

This clonotype was seen many times. The genes are TRBV28 and TRBJ2-7; D uncertain. This CDR3 has 12 residues. The V gene's germline CDR1 is MDHEN and CDR2 SYDVKM. Trimming took 3 bases from V and 2 from J, leaving 5 bases between them. The CDR3, as DNA: TGTGCCAGCAGTTTCTCTGCCTACGAGCAGTACTTC. This codes for CASSFSAYEQYF. Filled out from reference TRBV28 and TRBJ2-7, the complete variable domain reads DVKVTQSSRYLVKRTGEKVFLECVQDMDHENMFWYRQDPGLGLRLIYFSYDVKMKEKGDIPEGYSVSREKKERFSLILESASTNQTSMYLCASSFSAYEQYFGPGTRLTVT.

To note about this clonotype: One end of the junction varies from germline; a read error may be responsible. The genes are TRBV7-8 and TRBJ2-1, with a tentative D call TRBD2 (6 bases). CDR3 length equals 17 residues. CDR1 and CDR2 (germline): SGHVS, FQNEAQ. The CDR3: CASTRTPAAHGGNEQFF. CDR3 sequence (DNA): TGCGCCAGCACCCGGACCCCTGCCGCCCACGGGGGCAATGAGCAGTTCTTC.

This clonotype was picked up a small number of times. A junction end diverges from the germline sequence, so it may reflect a read error. The rearrangement joins TRBV6-1 to TRBJ2-2; 10 bases fit TRBD1. Per germline, CDR1 MNHNS and CDR2 SASEGT. The CDR3 has 18 residues. The CDR3 DNA reads as TGTGCCGGCAGTGTCCGGGACAGGGGATATTCGAACACCGGGGAGCTGTTTTTT. It codes for CAGSVRDRGYSNTGELFF.

This clonotype was counted only a few times. The rearrangement links TRBV5-1 to TRBJ2-3, with 8 bases that match TRBD1. The germline gives CDR1 SGHRS, CDR2 YFSETQ. The CDR3 is made up of 15 amino acids. V trimming: 5 bases; J trimming: 0 bases; junction bases outside the gene matches: 5. CDR3 loop: CASRSGTGSTDTQYF. In DNA form, the CDR3 reads TGCGCCAGCAGGTCGGGGACAGGCAGCACAGATACGCAGTATTTT. Using reference TRBV5-1 and TRBJ2-3 for the parts outside the CDR3, the full variable domain is KAGVTQTPRYLIKTRGQQVTLSCSPISGHRSVSWYQQTPGQGLQFLFEYFSETQRNKGNFPGRFSGRQFSNSRSEMNVSTLELGDSALYLCASRSGTGSTDTQYFGPGTRLTVL.

The CDR3 DNA reads TGTGCCATTCAGAAGACCACTGAAGCTTTCTTT. It yields the protein CAIQKTTEAFF. This rearrangement joins TRBV6-1 to TRBJ1-1; D is unclear. The germline V and J ends were trimmed by 10 bases and 4 bases, with 10 bases remaining between them. The germline CDR1 and CDR2 sequences are MNHNS and SASEGT. The CDR3 totals 11 residues.

In the case of this clonotype: The junction departs from germline at one end; a sequencing error may be responsible. The chain is built from TRBV24-1 and TRBJ2-1; TRBD1 matches at 7 bases. CDR3 length: 16 amino acids. CDR1 is KGHDR, CDR2 SFDVKD, per germline. The chain's CDR3 is CATSDTDRFLYNERFF. As DNA, the CDR3 is TGTGCCACCAGTGACACGGACAGGTTCCTATACAATGAGCGGTTCTTC.

This clonotype was seen repeatedly, ten times or more. V is TRBV7-8 and J is TRBJ1-4; no clear D gene. The CDR3 extends over 14 amino acids. Trimming removed 4 bases at V and 5 bases at J, with 11 bases between. Germline loops: CDR1 SGHVS, CDR2 FQNEAQ. The DNA for the CDR3 is TGTGCCAGCAGCTCGGGAGGATTGAATGAAAAACTGTTTTTT. Its translation is CASSSGGLNEKLFF.

On this clonotype: This could be a read error, since a much larger clone is one nucleotide away. The chain carries TRBV7-8 and TRBJ1-5; D ambiguous. Germline CDR1 SGHVS, CDR2 FQNEAQ. The CDR3 is made up of 16 amino acids. The CDR3 protein is CANSGEELDPSEAQHF. DNA for the CDR3: TGTGCCAACAGCGGAGAAGAGCTCGACCCTAGCGAGGCCCAGCATTTT.

Remarks on this clonotype: The junction departs from the called germline gene at one end, perhaps through a read error. The chain recombines TRBV5-1 with TRBJ1-4; D is perhaps TRBD1 (5 bases). Germline V gives CDR1 SGHRS, CDR2 YFSETQ. The CDR3 covers 15 residues. The CDR3, as DNA: TGTGCCAGCAGCCCAAACAGGATGGCTAATGAAAAACTGTTTTTT. It is translated as CASSPNRMANEKLFF.

The rearrangement links TRBV23-1 to TRBJ2-3; D is unresolved. TRBV23-1 is given ORF status, its function remaining uncertain. The CDR3 is 14 residues long. Trimming took off 7 bases at V and 1 base at J, with 12 bases between the two ends. The CDR3 sequence is CASTLSPRTDTQYF. As DNA, the CDR3 is TGCGCCAGCACTCTCTCCCCGCGCACAGATACGCAGTATTTT.

This clonotype was seen many times. This rearrangement joins TRBV12-3 or TRBV12-4 to TRBJ2-2; no clear D gene. Trimming took off 5 bases at V and 7 bases at J, with 14 bases between the two ends. The CDR3 is made up of 14 amino acids. CDR3 nucleotides: TGTGCCAGCAGTCAGTCGGTGTCGCACGGGGAGCTGTTTTTT. This encodes CASSQSVSHGELFF.

The chain has TRBV19 and TRBJ1-3; 7 nucleotides match TRBD1. The CDR3 runs 16 residues. The junction had 11 bases not matched to a gene; V was cut back by 9 bases and J by 0 bases. Per the germline V gene, CDR1 is LNHDA and CDR2 is SQIVND (reference sequence). The CDR3 sequence: CASWGQSTRSGNTIYF. CDR3 nucleotide sequence: TGTGCCAGCTGGGGACAGTCCACTCGCTCTGGAAACACCATATATTTT.

This clonotype was detected a few times. A much larger clonotype is one base distant, so this may be a read error. The gene calls are TRBV4-1 and TRBJ2-3, with D perhaps TRBD1 (6 bases). This CDR3 is built from 15 residues. Germline V CDR1 and CDR2: MGHRA, YSYEKL. The CDR3 region is CASSLDRSSIDTQYF. CDR3 nucleotide sequence: TGCGCCAGCAGTCTCGACAGGTCTAGCATAGATACGCAGTATTTT.

In its sample, this clonotype was seen a few times. This may come from a read error, since a much larger clone is one base off. The V and J genes are TRBV29-1 and TRBJ2-3, with 9 bases that match TRBD2. J gave up 2 bases and V 8 bases, and 5 bases lay outside the gene matches. Germline assignment: CDR1 SQVTM and CDR2 ANQGSEA. This CDR3 is built from 13 residues. The CDR3 region has the DNA TGCAGCATTGCGGGGGGGGCCACAGATACGCAGTATTTT. It is translated as CSIAGGATDTQYF.

V is TRBV6-5 and J is TRBJ2-5; D tentatively fits TRBD1 or TRBD2 (5 bases each). V lost 3 bases, J lost 7 bases, and 15 bases lay in between. CDR3 size: 14 residues. The V gene's germline CDR1 is MNHEY and CDR2 SVGAGI. DNA of the CDR3: TGTGCCAGCAGTTATCCGGGACCACAATGGACCCAGTACTTC. Translation: CASSYPGPQWTQYF.

V gene TRBV12-3 or TRBV12-4 combines with J gene TRBJ2-4, with D uncertain. This CDR3 is 13 amino acids long. The V end was cut by 1 base, the J end by 4 bases, with 5 bases between. CDR3 coding DNA: TGTGCCAGCAGTTTAGGACAAAAAAACATTCAGTACTTC. Encoded protein: CASSLGQKNIQYF.

Turning to this clonotype: Mismatch with germline at one junction end may stem from a read error. The J gene is TRBJ2-5, the V gene TRBV12-3 or TRBV12-4, with a tentative D call TRBD2 (6 bases). The CDR3 is 11 amino acids. The CDR3 sequence: CASTGGQTQYF. CDR3 nucleotides: TGTGCCAGCACCGGAGGGCAGACTCAGTACTTC.

Points on this clonotype: Germline is not matched at one junction end, which may reflect a read error. The chain links TRBV30 to TRBJ1-2; TRBD1 might be the D (6 bases). The CDR3 is made up of 13 amino acids. The germline gives CDR1 GTSNPN, CDR2 SVGIG (reference sequence). CDR3 sequence reads: CVWTGTRVNRYTF. CDR3 DNA sequence: TGTGTCTGGACCGGGACAAGGGTGAATCGCTACACCTTC. The whole variable domain, remainder taken from reference TRBV30 and TRBJ1-2, is SQTIHQWPATLVQPVGSPLSLECTVEGTSNPNLYWYRQAAGRGLQLLFYSVGIGQISSEVPQNLSASRPQDRQFILSSKKLLLSDSGFYLCVWTGTRVNRYTFGSGTRLTVV.

As for this clonotype: At one end, the junction sequence differs from germline, possibly due to a read error. The chain carries TRBV5-1 and TRBJ2-1, with TRBD2 matching over 8 bases. Germline assignment: CDR1 SGHRS and CDR2 YFSETQ. This CDR3 contains 11 residues. The CDR3 DNA is TGCGCCAGGAGCGCGGGAGGTGAGCAGTTTTTC. It translates to CARSAGGEQFF.

This clonotype was found many times. The chain combines TRBV28 with TRBJ2-7; 7 nucleotides line up with TRBD2. The CDR3 loop spans 15 amino acids. The V gene's germline CDR1 is MDHEN and CDR2 SYDVKM. V trimming: 2 bases; J trimming: 5 bases; junction bases outside the gene matches: 9. The CDR3 coding sequence is TGTGCCAGCAGTTTACCCTTCTCGGCGGGGGACGAGCAGTACTTC. It yields the protein CASSLPFSAGDEQYF.